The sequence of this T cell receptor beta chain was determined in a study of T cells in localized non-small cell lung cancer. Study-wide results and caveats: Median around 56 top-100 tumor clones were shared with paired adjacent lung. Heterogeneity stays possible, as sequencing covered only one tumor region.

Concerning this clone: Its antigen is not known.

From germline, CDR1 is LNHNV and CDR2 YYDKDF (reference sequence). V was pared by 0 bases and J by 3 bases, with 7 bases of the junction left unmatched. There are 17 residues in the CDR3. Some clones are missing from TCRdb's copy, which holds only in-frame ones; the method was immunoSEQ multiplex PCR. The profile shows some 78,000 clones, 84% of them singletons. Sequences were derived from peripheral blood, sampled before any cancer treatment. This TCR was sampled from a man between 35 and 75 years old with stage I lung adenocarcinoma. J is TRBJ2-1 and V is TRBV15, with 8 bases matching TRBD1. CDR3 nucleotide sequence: TGTGCCACCAGCAGAGAGGACCGGACAGGGTACTACAATGAGCAGTTCTTC. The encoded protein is CATSREDRTGYYNEQFF. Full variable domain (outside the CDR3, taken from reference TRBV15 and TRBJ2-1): DAMVIQNPRYQVTQFGKPVTLSCSQTLNHNVMYWYQQKSSQAPKLLFHYYDKDFNNEADTPDNFQSRRPNTSFCFLDIRSPGLGDTAMYLCATSREDRTGYYNEQFFGPGTRLTVL.